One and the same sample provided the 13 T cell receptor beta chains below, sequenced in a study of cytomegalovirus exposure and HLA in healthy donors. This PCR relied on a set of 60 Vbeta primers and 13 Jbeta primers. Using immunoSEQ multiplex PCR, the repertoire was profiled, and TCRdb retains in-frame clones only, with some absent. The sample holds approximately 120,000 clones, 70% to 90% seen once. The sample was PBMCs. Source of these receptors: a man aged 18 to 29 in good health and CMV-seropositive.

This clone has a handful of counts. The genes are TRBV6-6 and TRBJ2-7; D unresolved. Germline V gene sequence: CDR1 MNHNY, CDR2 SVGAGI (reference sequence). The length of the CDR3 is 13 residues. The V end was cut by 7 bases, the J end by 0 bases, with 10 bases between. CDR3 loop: CASTGKSSYEQYF. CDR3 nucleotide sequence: TGTGCCAGCACCGGTAAGAGCTCCTACGAGCAGTACTTC.

CDR3 bases: TGCGCCAGCAGCTTGGGACAGGCAAACACTGAAGCTTTCTTT. It yields the protein CASSLGQANTEAFF. The chain combines TRBV5-1 with TRBJ1-1; perhaps TRBD1 as D (6 bases). V lost 0 bases and J lost 2, with 8 bases in between. The CDR3 spans 14 residues. The germline V gene has CDR1 SGHRS and CDR2 YFSETQ.

DNA for the CDR3: TGCAGCGTTGGGGGGGGCACCGGGGAGCTGTTTTTT. This encodes CSVGGGTGELFF. The chain is built from TRBV29-1 and TRBJ2-2, with 7 bases that match TRBD2. V was pared by 4 bases and J by 4 bases, with 0 bases of the junction left unmatched. Looked up from germline, CDR1 is SQVTM and CDR2 is ANQGSEA. The CDR3 has 12 amino acids.

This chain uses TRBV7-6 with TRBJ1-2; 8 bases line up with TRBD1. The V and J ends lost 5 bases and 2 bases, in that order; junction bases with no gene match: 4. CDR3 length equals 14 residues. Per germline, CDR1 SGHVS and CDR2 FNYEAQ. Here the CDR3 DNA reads TGTGCCAGCAGCGCTAGACAGGGGAACTATGGCTACACCTTC. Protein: CASSARQGNYGYTF.

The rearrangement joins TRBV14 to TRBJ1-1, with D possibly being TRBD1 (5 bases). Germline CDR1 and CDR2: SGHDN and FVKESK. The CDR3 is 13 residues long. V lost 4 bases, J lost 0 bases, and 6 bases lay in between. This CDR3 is CASSLQVNTEAFF. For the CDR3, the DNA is TGTGCCAGCAGCCTACAGGTGAACACTGAAGCTTTCTTT.

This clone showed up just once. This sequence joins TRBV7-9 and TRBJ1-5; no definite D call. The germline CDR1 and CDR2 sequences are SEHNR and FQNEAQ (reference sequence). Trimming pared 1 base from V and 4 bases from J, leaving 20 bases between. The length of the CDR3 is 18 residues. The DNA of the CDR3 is TGTGCCAGCAGCTTAGACGGGGTCATGGTGGGGAAAAATCAGCCCCAGCATTTT. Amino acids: CASSLDGVMVGKNQPQHF. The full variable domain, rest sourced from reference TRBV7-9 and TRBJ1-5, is DTGVSQNPRHKITKRGQNVTFRCDPISEHNRLYWYRQTLGQGPEFLTYFQNEAQLEKSRLLSDRFSAERPKGSFSTLEIQRTEQGDSAMYLCASSLDGVMVGKNQPQHFGDGTRLSIL.

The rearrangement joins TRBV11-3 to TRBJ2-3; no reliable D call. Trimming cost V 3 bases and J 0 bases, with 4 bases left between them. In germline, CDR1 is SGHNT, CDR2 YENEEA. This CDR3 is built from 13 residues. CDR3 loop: CASSLSSTDTQYF. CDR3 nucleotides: TGTGCCAGCAGCTTGAGTAGCACAGATACGCAGTATTTT.

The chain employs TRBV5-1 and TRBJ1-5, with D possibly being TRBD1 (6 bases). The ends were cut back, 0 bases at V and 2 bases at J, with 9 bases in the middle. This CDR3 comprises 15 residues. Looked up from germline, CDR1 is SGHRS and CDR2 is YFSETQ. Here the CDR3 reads CASSLEDSRNQPQHF. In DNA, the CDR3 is TGCGCCAGCAGCTTGGAGGACAGCCGCAATCAGCCCCAGCATTTT.

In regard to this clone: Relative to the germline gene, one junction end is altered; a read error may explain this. In DNA, the CDR3 is TGTTCCAGCAGCCCTATGGATGAAAAACTGTTTTTT. Translating gives CSSSPMDEKLFF. V and J are TRBV7-9 and TRBJ1-4; D unresolved. From germline, CDR1 is SEHNR and CDR2 FQNEAQ (reference sequence). CDR3 size: 12 residues.

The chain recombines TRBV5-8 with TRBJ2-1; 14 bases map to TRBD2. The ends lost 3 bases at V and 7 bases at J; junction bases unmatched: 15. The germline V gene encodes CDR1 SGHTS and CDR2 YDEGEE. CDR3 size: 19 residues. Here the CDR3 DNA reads TGTGCCAGCAGCTCCGCAAAACTCATGACTAGCGGGGGGGCGAATGAGCAGTTCTTC. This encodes CASSSAKLMTSGGANEQFF.

The CDR3 region has the DNA TGTGCCAGCGCTTCTAGCGCACCGAACACTGAAGCTTTCTTT. Translated, it gives CASASSAPNTEAFF. V usage is TRBV7-9 and J usage is TRBJ1-1, with D unresolved. The CDR3 covers 14 residues. Trimming took 8 bases from V and 1 from J, leaving 14 bases between them. In germline, CDR1 is SEHNR, CDR2 FQNEAQ (reference sequence).

The CDR3: CASSPRDSRATEAFF. The DNA of the CDR3 is TGTGCCAGCAGTCCCCGGGACAGTAGGGCGACTGAAGCTTTCTTT. The chain is built from TRBV6-6 and TRBJ1-1, with TRBD1 matching over 7 bases. The V gene's germline CDR1 is MNHNY and CDR2 SVGAGI (reference sequence). CDR3 length equals 15 residues. Trimming cost V 5 bases and J 5 bases; bases outside gene matches: 11.

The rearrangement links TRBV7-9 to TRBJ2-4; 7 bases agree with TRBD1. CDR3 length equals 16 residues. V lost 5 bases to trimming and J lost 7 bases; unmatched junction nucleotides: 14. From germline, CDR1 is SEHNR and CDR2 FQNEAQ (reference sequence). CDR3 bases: TGTGCCAGCAGCCCAAAGGTGTTTGGGACAGAGAACATTCAGTACTTC. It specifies CASSPKVFGTENIQYF.